This is a list of T cell receptor beta chains from one sample in a study of blood T cell repertoires in COVID-19. Produced via immunoSEQ multiplex PCR; TCRdb's table is partial and in-frame only. The repertoire holds about 120,000 clones, with around nine tenths as singletons. Sequencing was performed on peripheral blood. The receptors were gathered from a woman between 45 and 65 years old with acute or convalescent COVID-19. Both conserved end residues are part of each CDR3. A D gene is named only where the DNA matches it firmly. A clone size is listed for some rows: how often the clone was seen (once, few, many), or a class if it is expanded.

d_call: .; j_call: TRBJ2-1; v_call: TRBV7-2; clone_size: .; cdr3_aa: CASSPREGSRRGEQFF; cdr3_nt: TGTGCCAGCAGTCCCCGGGAAGGATCACGGCGTGGTGAGCAGTTCTTC
d_call: .; j_call: TRBJ2-7; v_call: TRBV6-2/TRBV6-3; clone_size: .; cdr3_aa: CASSYTYEQYF; cdr3_nt: TGTGCCAGCAGTTATACCTACGAGCAGTACTTC
d_call: .; j_call: TRBJ2-5; v_call: TRBV7-2; clone_size: .; cdr3_aa: CASSPSRIGLETQYF; cdr3_nt: TGTGCCAGCAGCCCTAGTAGGATCGGGTTGGAGACCCAGTACTTC
d_call: .; j_call: TRBJ1-2; v_call: TRBV4-3; clone_size: once; cdr3_aa: CASSQDRDYGYTF; cdr3_nt: TGCGCCAGCAGCCAAGACAGGGACTATGGCTACACCTTC
d_call: .; j_call: TRBJ1-2; v_call: TRBV5-1; clone_size: .; cdr3_aa: CASNSGWASRDLSYGYTF; cdr3_nt: TGCGCCAGCAATAGTGGATGGGCTTCGAGGGACTTGAGCTATGGCTACACCTTC
d_call: .; j_call: TRBJ1-2; v_call: TRBV14; clone_size: .; cdr3_aa: CASSLLTGSGYTF; cdr3_nt: TGTGCCAGCAGCCTCCTGACGGGGTCTGGCTACACCTTC
d_call: TRBD1; j_call: TRBJ2-5; v_call: TRBV5-1; clone_size: .; cdr3_aa: CASSLWTGGETQYF; cdr3_nt: TGCGCCAGCAGCTTGTGGACAGGAGGAGAGACCCAGTACTTC
d_call: .; j_call: TRBJ2-3; v_call: TRBV29-1; clone_size: .; cdr3_aa: CSVDLRTDTQYF; cdr3_nt: TGCAGCGTTGATCTTCGCACAGATACGCAGTATTTT
d_call: TRBD2; j_call: TRBJ2-3; v_call: TRBV5-1; clone_size: .; cdr3_aa: CASSLAIGGWTDTQYF; cdr3_nt: TGCGCCAGCAGCTTGGCGATCGGGGGGTGGACAGATACGCAGTATTTT
d_call: TRBD1; j_call: TRBJ2-7; v_call: TRBV6-5; clone_size: .; cdr3_aa: CASREDRPTYEQYF; cdr3_nt: TGTGCCAGCAGGGAGGACAGGCCTACGTACGAGCAGTACTTC
d_call: TRBD1; j_call: TRBJ2-1; v_call: TRBV7-2; clone_size: .; cdr3_aa: CASSLHQGALGNEQFF; cdr3_nt: TGTGCCAGCAGCTTACATCAGGGGGCGCTCGGCAATGAGCAGTTCTTC
d_call: .; j_call: TRBJ1-4; v_call: TRBV6-5; clone_size: .; cdr3_aa: CASSYSTGYNEKLFF; cdr3_nt: TGTGCCAGCAGTTACTCGACAGGCTATAATGAAAAACTGTTTTTT
d_call: .; j_call: TRBJ2-1; v_call: TRBV11-2; clone_size: .; cdr3_aa: CASSGAFGNEQFF; cdr3_nt: TGTGCCAGCAGCGGCGCCTTCGGGAATGAGCAGTTCTTC
d_call: .; j_call: TRBJ2-7; v_call: TRBV2; clone_size: .; cdr3_aa: CASYSPDEQYF; cdr3_nt: TGTGCCAGCTACTCCCCTGACGAGCAGTACTTC
d_call: TRBD2; j_call: TRBJ2-7; v_call: TRBV30; clone_size: .; cdr3_aa: CAWGTSNEQYF; cdr3_nt: TGTGCCTGGGGGACTAGTAATGAGCAGTACTTC
d_call: .; j_call: TRBJ2-1; v_call: TRBV5-6; clone_size: .; cdr3_aa: CASSSIGLLLEQFF; cdr3_nt: TGTGCCAGCAGCTCAATTGGACTCCTCCTTGAGCAGTTCTTC
d_call: .; j_call: TRBJ1-2; v_call: TRBV7-8; clone_size: once; cdr3_aa: CASSLALGLGYGYTF; cdr3_nt: TGTGCCAGCAGCTTAGCTCTGGGGCTGGGCTATGGCTACACCTTC
d_call: TRBD1; j_call: TRBJ1-6; v_call: TRBV2; clone_size: .; cdr3_aa: CAKSPGQGSPLHF; cdr3_nt: TGTGCCAAGAGCCCGGGACAGGGTTCACCCCTCCACTTT
d_call: TRBD1; j_call: TRBJ1-3; v_call: TRBV6-6; clone_size: .; cdr3_aa: CASSFGQGGNTIYF; cdr3_nt: TGTGCCAGCAGTTTTGGACAGGGTGGAAACACCATATATTTT
d_call: TRBD1; j_call: TRBJ2-7; v_call: TRBV9; clone_size: .; cdr3_aa: CASSVAQQGHSYEQYF; cdr3_nt: TGTGCCAGCAGCGTAGCCCAACAGGGGCACTCCTACGAGCAGTACTTC
d_call: TRBD2; j_call: TRBJ2-1; v_call: TRBV5-1; clone_size: .; cdr3_aa: CASTLAGDVYEQFF; cdr3_nt: TGCGCCAGCACATTAGCGGGAGATGTGTATGAGCAGTTCTTC
d_call: .; j_call: TRBJ1-5; v_call: TRBV6-6; clone_size: .; cdr3_aa: CASSYRVDNQPQHF; cdr3_nt: TGTGCCAGCAGTTACCGGGTCGACAATCAGCCCCAGCATTTT